These 24 T cell receptor beta chains came from one sample sequenced in a study of CD8 T cells in Susac syndrome. Random hexamers were used to reverse transcribe roughly 0.5 to 1 ug of RNA. MiXCR, run by TCRdb on the immunoSEQ multiplex PCR reads, gives a single entry per CDR3 protein. The profile shows 180,000 or so distinct CDR3 sequences, 90% to 95% of them singletons. The sequenced sample was CD4+ T cells from PBMCs. These receptors came from a human donor with multiple sclerosis.

This clonotype was counted once. This chain links TRBV23-1 with TRBJ1-2; tentatively, D is TRBD1 (6 bases). TRBV23-1 is sorted into the ORF group, with uncertain function. The CDR3 extends over 17 amino acids. V lost 6 bases to trimming and J lost 0 bases, with 20 bases between them. CDR3 sequence reads: CASRTWYRVIANYGYTF. DNA of the CDR3: TGCGCCAGCAGAACCTGGTACAGGGTTATAGCTAACTATGGCTACACCTTC.

This clonotype was recorded only once. The V gene is TRBV20-1, the J gene TRBJ2-2; D tentatively reads TRBD1 or TRBD2 (5 bases each). The V end was cut by 1 base, the J end by 12 bases, with 15 bases between. Germline V gene data show CDR1 as DFQATT and CDR2 as SNEGSKA (reference sequence). This CDR3 contains 13 residues. The CDR3 DNA reads as TGCAGTGCTAGAGGGTGGGGGACCGGAAAGCTGTTTTTT. This sequence encodes CSARGWGTGKLFF.

This chain links TRBV6-6 with TRBJ2-2; D is undetermined. CDR1 and CDR2 from the germline V gene are MNHNY and SVGAGI (reference sequence). V was pared by 2 bases and J by 7 bases, with 2 bases between. The CDR3 covers 11 residues. CDR3 nucleotides: TGTGCCAGCAGTTACGGCGGGGAGCTGTTTTTT. As protein: CASSYGGELFF.

This clonotype showed up just once. This chain links TRBV25-1 with TRBJ1-2; 7 bases are shared with TRBD1. Trimming took 5 bases from V and 4 from J; bases not matched to a gene: 7. CDR3 size: 14 residues. CDR1 is MGHDK and CDR2 is SYGVNS in the germline V gene. This CDR3 is CASSQTGIAYGYTF. For the CDR3, the DNA is TGTGCCAGCAGTCAGACAGGGATTGCCTATGGCTACACCTTC.

The V and J genes are TRBV20-1 and TRBJ2-1; no reliable D call. The CDR3 sequence is 14 residues long. Germline V gene lookup returns CDR1 DFQATT and CDR2 SNEGSKA (reference sequence). The V gene lost 0 bases and the J gene lost 5 bases, with 11 bases spanning the gap. The DNA for the CDR3 is TGCAGTGCTAGAGATCCTGAGTCACACAATGAGCAGTTCTTC. This gives the protein CSARDPESHNEQFF.

V gene TRBV5-1 combines with J gene TRBJ2-7; TRBD1 agrees at 7 bases. Germline loops: CDR1 SGHRS, CDR2 YFSETQ. This CDR3 has 16 amino acids. The V gene end was trimmed by 0 bases and the J gene end by 3 bases; junction bases not matched to a gene: 9. The CDR3, as DNA: TGCGCCAGCAGCTTGGCACCCGGGACAGAGGTCTACGAGCAGTACTTC. Amino acid sequence: CASSLAPGTEVYEQYF.

In this sample, this clonotype turned up once. V is TRBV18 and J is TRBJ2-7; 7 bases are a match to TRBD1. CDR1 and CDR2 from the germline V gene are KGHSH and LQKENI. The length of the CDR3 is 14 residues. Trimming took 6 bases from V and 6 from J; bases not matched to a gene: 11. The CDR3 sequence is CASSTTGTLSEQYF. In DNA form, the CDR3 reads TGTGCCAGCTCCACGACAGGGACCCTTTCCGAGCAGTACTTC.

Here the CDR3 reads CSARLASSYNEQFF. The CDR3 nucleotides read TGCAGTGCTAGACTAGCAAGCTCCTACAATGAGCAGTTCTTC. J is TRBJ2-1 and V is TRBV20-1; possibly TRBD2 for D (5 bases). The CDR3 has 14 amino acids. V gave up 2 bases and J gave up 0 bases, with 8 bases separating them. Germline CDR1 is DFQATT and CDR2 is SNEGSKA (reference sequence).

This chain uses TRBV7-9 with TRBJ2-4, with 7 bases matching TRBD1. The CDR3 contains 14 residues. Germline V gene lookup returns CDR1 SEHNR and CDR2 FQNEAQ (reference sequence). V was clipped by 2 bases and J by 4 bases; unmatched bases: 2. The CDR3 bases are TGTGCCAGCAGCTTAAACAGGGGAAAAAACATTCAGTACTTC. Protein product: CASSLNRGKNIQYF.

J is TRBJ2-5 and V is TRBV3-1; D is uncertain. Germline assignment: CDR1 LGHDT and CDR2 YNNKEL (reference sequence). CDR3 length: 14 residues. The V gene lost 0 bases and the J gene lost 0 bases, with 5 bases spanning the gap. The CDR3 sequence is CASSQDPYQETQYF. The CDR3 DNA is TGTGCCAGCAGCCAAGACCCCTACCAAGAGACCCAGTACTTC.

This rearrangement joins TRBV20-1 to TRBJ2-7; D possibly uses TRBD1 or TRBD2 (5 bases each). V was cut by 5 bases and J by 0 bases, with 14 bases left in between. The germline V gene encodes CDR1 DFQATT and CDR2 SNEGSKA (reference sequence). The CDR3 loop spans 14 amino acids. CDR3 in amino acids: CSAGDPRSSYEQYF. As DNA, the CDR3 is TGCAGTGCTGGGGACCCTAGGAGCTCCTACGAGCAGTACTTC.

This chain links TRBV28 with TRBJ2-4, with D maybe TRBD1 (5 bases). V shed 7 bases and J shed 2 bases, with 12 bases lying between them. CDR3 length: 14 residues. Germline V lookup: CDR1 MDHEN, CDR2 SYDVKM. The CDR3 sequence is CASKQGLTKNIQYF. As DNA, the CDR3 is TGTGCCAGCAAGCAGGGTTTAACCAAAAACATTCAGTACTTC. Looking up the rest from reference TRBV28 and TRBJ2-4 gives the full variable domain: DVKVTQSSRYLVKRTGEKVFLECVQDMDHENMFWYRQDPGLGLRLIYFSYDVKMKEKGDIPEGYSVSREKKERFSLILESASTNQTSMYLCASKQGLTKNIQYFGAGTRLSVL.

A single count supports this clonotype. The V and J genes are TRBV12-3 or TRBV12-4 and TRBJ2-2; 8 bases align to TRBD2. The CDR3 contains 16 residues. The V segment lost 3 bases and the J segment 6 bases; nucleotides outside the gene matches: 9. CDR3 sequence (DNA): TGTGCCAGCAGTTTTCCCCCGGGAGGGGTCGCCGGGGAGCTGTTTTTT. Protein product: CASSFPPGGVAGELFF.

The V and J genes are TRBV30 and TRBJ1-6; D gene uncertain. The V end lost 0 bases, the J end lost 9 bases, and 9 bases lay between the germline ends. CDR1 and CDR2 from the germline V gene are GTSNPN and SVGIG (reference sequence). The CDR3 loop spans 13 amino acids. CDR3 in amino acids: CAWSVREISPLHF. For the CDR3, the DNA is TGTGCCTGGAGTGTACGGGAGATTTCACCCCTCCACTTT.

The DNA for the CDR3 is TGTGCCTGGAGTGTACACATCCGTCAAAGCTACACCTTC. Translating it yields CAWSVHIRQSYTF. The chain recombines TRBV30 with TRBJ1-2; D is unresolved. The CDR3 totals 13 residues. Per germline, CDR1 GTSNPN and CDR2 SVGIG (reference sequence). The V and J ends lost 0 bases and 9 bases respectively, with 14 bases between them.

The chain uses TRBV30 and TRBJ2-3; tentatively, D is TRBD2 (6 bases). This CDR3 comprises 12 residues. Trimming removed 4 bases from V and 7 bases from J, with 12 bases in between. Germline V gene data show CDR1 as GTSNPN and CDR2 as SVGIG (reference sequence). The DNA of the CDR3 is TGTGCCTGGAATGCGGGGACCTATACGCAGTATTTT. Amino acid sequence: CAWNAGTYTQYF.

J is TRBJ2-3 and V is TRBV20-1, with D possibly matching TRBD1 (6 bases). With 6 bases removed from V and 4 bases from J, the gap between germline ends came to 11 bases. CDR1 is DFQATT and CDR2 is SNEGSKA in the germline V gene (reference sequence). The CDR3 covers 12 residues. CDR3 bases: TGCAGTGCAGGGGGATGGTCAGATACGCAGTATTTT. Its protein is CSAGGWSDTQYF.

The rearrangement uses TRBV29-1 and TRBJ2-2; no clear D gene. With 5 bases removed from V and 3 bases from J, the gap between germline ends came to 16 bases. Germline V lookup: CDR1 SQVTM, CDR2 ANQGSEA. The CDR3 totals 15 residues. The CDR3 loop is CSVSGPVADTGELFF. CDR3 coding DNA: TGCAGCGTTTCTGGGCCAGTGGCGGACACCGGGGAGCTGTTTTTT.

V and J are TRBV5-1 and TRBJ1-1, with 7 bases that match TRBD1. Germline CDR1 is SGHRS and CDR2 is YFSETQ. This CDR3 comprises 13 residues. Trimming cost V 4 bases and J 5 bases; bases outside gene matches: 5. The CDR3 DNA sequence: TGCGCCAGCAGCCAAACAGGGGAAACTGAAGCTTTCTTT. Its protein product is CASSQTGETEAFF. The variable domain in full, completed from reference TRBV5-1 and TRBJ1-1, reads KAGVTQTPRYLIKTRGQQVTLSCSPISGHRSVSWYQQTPGQGLQFLFEYFSETQRNKGNFPGRFSGRQFSNSRSEMNVSTLELGDSALYLCASSQTGETEAFFGQGTRLTVV.

The J gene is TRBJ2-1, the V gene TRBV3-1, with D maybe TRBD2 (5 bases). CDR3 length equals 15 residues. Trimming left V 6 bases short and J 3 bases short, with 15 bases between. The germline V gene has CDR1 LGHDT and CDR2 YNNKEL (reference sequence). CDR3 region: CASRIGLSFYNEQFF. Here the CDR3 DNA reads TGTGCCAGCAGGATCGGACTCTCCTTCTACAATGAGCAGTTCTTC.

This clonotype was observed a few times. The rearrangement joins TRBV19 to TRBJ2-6; D is undetermined. CDR1 and CDR2 (germline): LNHDA, SQIVND (reference sequence). The CDR3 length is 14 residues. With 4 bases removed from V and 3 bases from J, the gap between germline ends came to 7 bases. The CDR3 loop is CASSRGFGANVLTF. The CDR3 nucleotides are TGTGCCAGTAGTAGGGGTTTTGGGGCCAACGTCCTGACTTTC.

The rearrangement joins TRBV9 to TRBJ1-2, with D unclear. The CDR3 has 15 residues. From germline, CDR1 is SGDLS and CDR2 YYNGEE. V was shortened by 3 bases and J by 7 bases, with 19 bases between the two germline ends. In DNA form, the CDR3 reads TGTGCCAGCAGCGGCGGTATGACCCTTCATGGTGGCTACACCTTC. Protein product: CASSGGMTLHGGYTF.

Only one count was recorded for this clonotype. The V call is TRBV11-2, the J call TRBJ2-7; TRBD2 is a possible D gene (6 bases). Trimming stripped 5 bases from V and 7 bases from J, with 24 bases between. CDR1 and CDR2 (germline): SGHAT, FQNNGV. The CDR3 loop spans 16 amino acids. As DNA, the CDR3 is TGTGCCAGCAGCCCGTGGGACTCTCGGTTCCTCAGAGAGCAGTACTTC. Its protein product is CASSPWDSRFLREQYF.

The rearrangement links TRBV20-1 to TRBJ1-1, with D hard to call. This CDR3 contains 12 residues. Per germline, CDR1 DFQATT and CDR2 SNEGSKA (reference sequence). V lost 0 bases and J lost 3, with 5 bases in between. As DNA, the CDR3 is TGCAGTGCTAGAGACCCGGACACTGAAGCTTTCTTT. It yields the protein CSARDPDTEAFF.